These T cell receptor beta chains were read from a single sample in a study of T cell repertoires in cytomegalovirus infection. TCRdb called the reads again in MiXCR, with one record for every CDR3 protein. The sample has some 480,000 distinct CDR3 sequences, roughly a third seen once. Antigen specificity for these receptors is unknown. The sequencing used cultured PBMCs, collected from culture after CMV antigen stimulation. All receptors come from a human donor in good health (CMV status not recorded). Some clones in this sample may be carry-over from other donors' samples. CDR3s include the opening cysteine and the closing phenylalanine or tryptophan. The listing skips clone size in some rows; elsewhere it reads once, few, many or a size class.

abundance: .
v_gene: TRBV28
j_gene: TRBJ1-5
CDR3aa: CASSRQGSRQPQHF

abundance: few
v_gene: TRBV24-1
j_gene: TRBJ1-2
CDR3aa: CATSDDPETYGYTF

abundance: .
v_gene: TRBV29-1
j_gene: TRBJ1-1
CDR3aa: CSAHRGGNTEAFF

abundance: many
v_gene: TRBV6-6
j_gene: TRBJ1-3
CDR3aa: CASSYSMGHGNTIYF

abundance: .
v_gene: TRBV27
j_gene: TRBJ1-5
CDR3aa: CASSFNRQQPQHF

abundance: few
v_gene: TRBV4-1
j_gene: TRBJ2-3
CDR3aa: CASSQFRLDTDTQYF

abundance: .
v_gene: TRBV10-3
j_gene: TRBJ2-4
CDR3aa: CAISESHLGLHLAKNIQYF

abundance: many
v_gene: TRBV7-8
j_gene: TRBJ1-1
CDR3aa: CASSPRDSLNTEAFF

abundance: .
v_gene: TRBV19
j_gene: TRBJ2-3
CDR3aa: CASRLGLAGTDTQYF

abundance: once
v_gene: TRBV6-8
j_gene: TRBJ1-2
CDR3aa: CASSSRGAGYYGYTF

abundance: .
v_gene: TRBV7-4
j_gene: TRBJ2-3
CDR3aa: CASSYCPRGGTQYF

abundance: .
v_gene: TRBV7-8
j_gene: TRBJ1-6
CDR3aa: CASSPQPGTGGVNSPLHF

abundance: few
v_gene: TRBV10-3
j_gene: TRBJ2-1
CDR3aa: CAISESSLDFLNEQFF

abundance: .
v_gene: TRBV7-2
j_gene: TRBJ2-5
CDR3aa: CASSGRLAGEETQYF

abundance: .
v_gene: TRBV30
j_gene: TRBJ1-1
CDR3aa: CAWRLDRVKNTEAFF

abundance: few
v_gene: TRBV7-8
j_gene: TRBJ1-5
CDR3aa: CASSLADRKSNQPQHF

abundance: .
v_gene: TRBV18
j_gene: TRBJ2-1
CDR3aa: CASQKTGFDQNNEQFF

abundance: .
v_gene: TRBV7-2
j_gene: TRBJ2-2
CDR3aa: CASSLGMGARTGELFF

abundance: .
v_gene: TRBV6-2/TRBV6-3
j_gene: TRBJ2-7
CDR3aa: CASSYHTGTSGYSYEQYF

abundance: .
v_gene: TRBV27
j_gene: TRBJ1-3
CDR3aa: CASSSGQGNGDTIYF

abundance: .
v_gene: TRBV5-1
j_gene: TRBJ2-1
CDR3aa: CASSLRGSSGRVWSYNEQFF

abundance: .
v_gene: TRBV20-1
j_gene: TRBJ2-7
CDR3aa: CSAGHRDSYEQYF

abundance: .
v_gene: TRBV4-3
j_gene: TRBJ2-3
CDR3aa: CPSSQASGHTDTQYF

abundance: once
v_gene: TRBV19
j_gene: TRBJ1-1
CDR3aa: CATNKGLPGTEAFF

abundance: few
v_gene: TRBV7-3
j_gene: TRBJ2-4
CDR3aa: CASSLDPGIQYF

abundance: .
v_gene: TRBV12-3/TRBV12-4
j_gene: TRBJ2-7
CDR3aa: CASSQGLAGSSYEQYF

abundance: many
v_gene: TRBV7-6
j_gene: TRBJ2-1
CDR3aa: CASSASGIDYNEQFF

abundance: few
v_gene: TRBV27
j_gene: TRBJ2-7
CDR3aa: CASSLSGLMGDEQYF

abundance: .
v_gene: TRBV6-1
j_gene: TRBJ1-5
CDR3aa: CASTTWAGVQPQHF